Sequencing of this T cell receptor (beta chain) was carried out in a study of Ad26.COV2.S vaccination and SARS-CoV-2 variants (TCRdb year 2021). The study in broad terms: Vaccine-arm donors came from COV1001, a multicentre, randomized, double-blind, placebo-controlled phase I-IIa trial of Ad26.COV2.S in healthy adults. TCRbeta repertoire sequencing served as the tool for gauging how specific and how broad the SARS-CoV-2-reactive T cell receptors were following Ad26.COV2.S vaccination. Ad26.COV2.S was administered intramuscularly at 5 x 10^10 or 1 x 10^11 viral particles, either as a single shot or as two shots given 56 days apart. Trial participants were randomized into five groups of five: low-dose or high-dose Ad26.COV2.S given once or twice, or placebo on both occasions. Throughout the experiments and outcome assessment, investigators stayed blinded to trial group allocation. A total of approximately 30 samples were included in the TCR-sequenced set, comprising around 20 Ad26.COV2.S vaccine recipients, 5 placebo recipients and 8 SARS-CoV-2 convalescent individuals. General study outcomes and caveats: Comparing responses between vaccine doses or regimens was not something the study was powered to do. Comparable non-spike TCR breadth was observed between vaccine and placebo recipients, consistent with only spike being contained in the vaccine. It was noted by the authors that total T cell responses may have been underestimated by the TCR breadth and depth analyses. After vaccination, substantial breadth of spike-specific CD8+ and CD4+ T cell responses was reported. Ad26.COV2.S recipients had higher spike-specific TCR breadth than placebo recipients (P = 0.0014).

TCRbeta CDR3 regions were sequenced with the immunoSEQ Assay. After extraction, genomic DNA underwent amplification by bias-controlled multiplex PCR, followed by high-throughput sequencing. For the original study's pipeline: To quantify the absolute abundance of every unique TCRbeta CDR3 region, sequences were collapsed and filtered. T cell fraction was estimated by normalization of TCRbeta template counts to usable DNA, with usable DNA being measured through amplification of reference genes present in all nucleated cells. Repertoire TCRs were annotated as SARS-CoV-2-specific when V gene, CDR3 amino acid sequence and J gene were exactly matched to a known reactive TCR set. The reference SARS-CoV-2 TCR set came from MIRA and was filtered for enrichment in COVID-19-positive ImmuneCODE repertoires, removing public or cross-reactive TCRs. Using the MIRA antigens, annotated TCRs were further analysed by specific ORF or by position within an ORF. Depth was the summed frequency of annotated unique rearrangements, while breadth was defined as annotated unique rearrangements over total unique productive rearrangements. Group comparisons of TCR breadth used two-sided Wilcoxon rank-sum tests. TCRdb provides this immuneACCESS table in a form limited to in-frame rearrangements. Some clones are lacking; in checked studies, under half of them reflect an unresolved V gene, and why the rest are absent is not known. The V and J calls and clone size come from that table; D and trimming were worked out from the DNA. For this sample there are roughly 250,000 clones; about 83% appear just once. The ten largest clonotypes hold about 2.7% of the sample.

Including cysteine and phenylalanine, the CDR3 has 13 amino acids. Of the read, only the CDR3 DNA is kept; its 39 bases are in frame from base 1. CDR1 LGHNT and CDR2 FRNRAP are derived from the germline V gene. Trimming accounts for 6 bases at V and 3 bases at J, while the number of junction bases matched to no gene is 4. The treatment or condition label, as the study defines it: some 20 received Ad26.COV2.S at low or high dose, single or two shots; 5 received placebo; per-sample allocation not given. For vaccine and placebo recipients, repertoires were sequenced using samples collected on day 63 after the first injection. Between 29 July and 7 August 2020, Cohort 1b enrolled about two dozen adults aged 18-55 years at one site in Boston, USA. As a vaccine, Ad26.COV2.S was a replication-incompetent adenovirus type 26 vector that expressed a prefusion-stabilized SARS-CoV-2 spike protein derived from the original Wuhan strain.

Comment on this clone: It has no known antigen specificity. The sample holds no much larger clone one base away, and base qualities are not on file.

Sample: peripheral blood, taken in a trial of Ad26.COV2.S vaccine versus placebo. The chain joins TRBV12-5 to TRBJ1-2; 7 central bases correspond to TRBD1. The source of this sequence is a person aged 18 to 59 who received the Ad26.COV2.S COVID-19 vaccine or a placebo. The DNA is TGTGCTAGTGGCCTCGGGACAGACTATGGCTACACCTTC. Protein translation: CASGLGTDYGYTF.